These T cell receptor beta chains were read from a single sample in a study of cytomegalovirus exposure and HLA in healthy donors. TCRdb's copy holds only in-frame clones and misses some; the assay was immunoSEQ multiplex PCR. This repertoire shows under 150,000 clones, about 80% found once; its top ten account for under 4.5%. Specimen: PBMCs. All receptors come from a woman aged 40 to 49 in good health and CMV-seronegative. The CDR3 runs from the conserved cysteine through the conserved F or W. Fields, in order: V gene, J gene, clone size, D gene, CDR3 protein, CDR3 DNA. The D gene is left open where the match is weak. Some rows have no size entry. The others give once, few or many, or a class for an expanded clone.

>TRBV7-6|TRBJ1-4|-|-
CASSLSLGSEKLFF
TGTGCCAGCAGCTTATCCTTGGGGAGCGAAAAACTGTTTTTT
>TRBV12-5|TRBJ2-1|-|TRBD2
CASGLPRGLAGAKNEQFF
TGTGCTAGTGGTTTGCCTAGGGGACTAGCGGGAGCGAAAAATGAGCAGTTCTTC
>TRBV5-1|TRBJ2-1|-|TRBD1
CASSLGDRGKGEQFF
TGCGCCAGCAGCTTGGGGGACAGGGGGAAGGGTGAGCAGTTCTTC
>TRBV6-1|TRBJ2-5|-|-
CASSEALGLQETQYF
TGTGCCAGCAGTGAAGCGCTGGGACTCCAAGAGACCCAGTACTTC
>TRBV5-1|TRBJ2-4|-|TRBD1
CASSLGDSKNIQYF
TGCGCCAGCAGCTTGGGGGACAGTAAAAACATTCAGTACTTC
>TRBV28|TRBJ2-7|-|TRBD2
CASSLLAGAGYF
TGTGCCAGCAGTTTGCTAGCGGGAGCGGGGTACTTC
>TRBV5-6|TRBJ1-2|-|-
CASSLLGYTF
TGTGCCAGCAGCCTATTGGGCTACACCTTC
>TRBV28|TRBJ1-2|-|-
CASDGANYGYTF
TGTGCCAGCGACGGAGCAAACTATGGCTACACCTTC
>TRBV2|TRBJ2-7|once|TRBD1
CASRLTGTYEQYF
TGTGCCAGCAGGCTGACAGGGACCTACGAGCAGTACTTC
>TRBV9|TRBJ2-7|-|-
CASSVESVRGEQYF
TGTGCCAGCAGCGTAGAATCGGTTCGCGGCGAGCAGTACTTC
>TRBV25-1|TRBJ2-7|once|-
CASSEFTYEQYF
TGTGCCAGCAGTGAATTCACCTACGAGCAGTACTTC
>TRBV6-1|TRBJ2-5|-|TRBD2
CASHSGTTYSGTQYF
TGTGCCAGCCATAGCGGGACCACTTACTCAGGGACCCAGTACTTC
>TRBV19|TRBJ2-7|-|-
CASSIGQAVTYEQYF
TGTGCCAGTAGTATAGGCCAGGCCGTTACCTACGAGCAGTACTTC
>TRBV7-9|TRBJ1-4|-|-
CASRAKGATNEKLFF
TGTGCCAGCAGGGCGAAGGGAGCCACTAATGAAAAACTGTTTTTT
>TRBV6-1|TRBJ1-3|-|TRBD1
CASKTGASGNTIYF
TGTGCCAGCAAGACAGGGGCTTCAGGAAACACCATATATTTT
>TRBV6-5|TRBJ1-5|-|-
CASSYGQSQPQHF
TGTGCCAGCAGTTACGGGCAATCTCAGCCCCAGCATTTT
>TRBV7-9|TRBJ1-2|few|-
CASRDTGKDYGYTF
TGTGCCAGCAGGGACACAGGGAAGGATTATGGCTACACCTTC